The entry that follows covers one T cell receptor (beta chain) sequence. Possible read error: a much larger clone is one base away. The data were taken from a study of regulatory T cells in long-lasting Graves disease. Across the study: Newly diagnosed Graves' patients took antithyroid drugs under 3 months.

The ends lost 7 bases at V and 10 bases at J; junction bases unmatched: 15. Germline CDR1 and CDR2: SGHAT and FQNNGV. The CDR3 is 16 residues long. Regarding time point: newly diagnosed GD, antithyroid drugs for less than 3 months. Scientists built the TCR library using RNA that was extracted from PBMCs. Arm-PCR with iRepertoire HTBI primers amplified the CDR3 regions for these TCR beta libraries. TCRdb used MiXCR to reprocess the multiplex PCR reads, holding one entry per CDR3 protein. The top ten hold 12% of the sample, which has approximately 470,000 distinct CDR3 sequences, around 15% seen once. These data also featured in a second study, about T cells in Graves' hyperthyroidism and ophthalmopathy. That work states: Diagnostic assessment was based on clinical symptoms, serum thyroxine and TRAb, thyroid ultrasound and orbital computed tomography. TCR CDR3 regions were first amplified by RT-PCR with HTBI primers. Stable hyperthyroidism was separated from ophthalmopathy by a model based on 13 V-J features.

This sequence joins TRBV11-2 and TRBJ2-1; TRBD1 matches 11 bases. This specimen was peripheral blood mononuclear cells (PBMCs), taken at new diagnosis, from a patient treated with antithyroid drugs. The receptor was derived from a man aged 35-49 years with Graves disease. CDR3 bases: TGTGCCAGCACCCTACTCGGGACAGGGGGAGCCTACGAGCAGTTCTTC. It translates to CASTLLGTGGAYEQFF.